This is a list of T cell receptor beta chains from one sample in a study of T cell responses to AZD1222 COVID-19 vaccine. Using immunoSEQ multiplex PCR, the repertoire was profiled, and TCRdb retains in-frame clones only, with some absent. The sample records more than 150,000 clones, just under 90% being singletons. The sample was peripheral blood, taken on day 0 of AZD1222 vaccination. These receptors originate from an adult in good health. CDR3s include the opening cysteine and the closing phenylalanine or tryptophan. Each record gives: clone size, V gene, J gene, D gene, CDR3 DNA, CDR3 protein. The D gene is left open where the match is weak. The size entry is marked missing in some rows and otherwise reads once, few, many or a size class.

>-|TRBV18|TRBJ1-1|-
TGTGCCAGCTCATTCTTGACAGGTGAAGCTTTCTTT
CASSFLTGEAFF
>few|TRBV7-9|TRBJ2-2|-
TGTGCCAGCCTGCGCACGAACACCGGGGAGCTGTTTTTT
CASLRTNTGELFF
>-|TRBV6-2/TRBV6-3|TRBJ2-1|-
TGTGCCAGCAGTCCCACTATCAATGAGCAGTTCTTC
CASSPTINEQFF
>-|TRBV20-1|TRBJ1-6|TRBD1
TGCAGTGCTAGTATGGCGGACAGGGTAAATTCACCCCTCCACTTT
CSASMADRVNSPLHF
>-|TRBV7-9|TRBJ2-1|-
TGTGCCAGCAATAGCGGCTCCTACAATGAGCAGTTCTTC
CASNSGSYNEQFF
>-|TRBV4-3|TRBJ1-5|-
TGCGCCAGCAGCCAAGAGGTGAGGGCCCATCAGCCCCAGCATTTT
CASSQEVRAHQPQHF
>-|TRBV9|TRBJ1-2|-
TGTGCCAGCAGCCTCACTCCCTCGGATAGGACGGGCCCTTATGGCTACACCTTC
CASSLTPSDRTGPYGYTF
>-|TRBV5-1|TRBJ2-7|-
TGCGCCAGCAGCTTGGGGGAGATTCCCTACGAGCAGTACTTC
CASSLGEIPYEQYF
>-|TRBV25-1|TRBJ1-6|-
TGTGCCAGCAGTGAACAGTCCTCCTATAATTCACCCCTCCACTTT
CASSEQSSYNSPLHF
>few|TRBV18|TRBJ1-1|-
TGTGCCAGCTCACCACCCATGGTGCGTGAAGCTTTCTTT
CASSPPMVREAFF
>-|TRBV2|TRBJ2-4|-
TGTGCCAGCAGTGGGCGGGTTCAGGCCAAAAACATTCAGTACTTC
CASSGRVQAKNIQYF
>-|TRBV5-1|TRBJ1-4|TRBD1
TGCGCCAGCAGCCCCAGGGGGGAGGCTAATGAAAAACTGTTTTTT
CASSPRGEANEKLFF
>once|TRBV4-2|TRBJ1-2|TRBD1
TGTGCCAGCAGCCAAGAAGGGGGCGGCTACACCTTC
CASSQEGGGYTF
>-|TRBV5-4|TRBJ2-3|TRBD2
TGTGCCAGCAGCCCGGGGGGGTTAGCGGGAGTAGTAGGAGATACGCAGTATTTT
CASSPGGLAGVVGDTQYF
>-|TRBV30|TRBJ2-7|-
TGTGCCTGGAGGATCCAGGGGAAGGCCTACGAGCAGTACTTC
CAWRIQGKAYEQYF
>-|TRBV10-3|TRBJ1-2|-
TGTGCCATCAGTGAGTCTGGCACAGGGTATGGCTACACCTTC
CAISESGTGYGYTF
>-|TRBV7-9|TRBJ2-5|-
TGTGCCAGCCTTCTCGACTTGCAAGAGACCCAGTACTTC
CASLLDLQETQYF
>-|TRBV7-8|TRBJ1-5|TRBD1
TGTGCCAGCAGAACGGACAGGGCTAGCAATCAGCCCCAGCATTTT
CASRTDRASNQPQHF
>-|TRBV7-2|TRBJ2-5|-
TGTGCCAGCAGCTTCTGGACCTTGGGAGAGACCCAGTACTTC
CASSFWTLGETQYF
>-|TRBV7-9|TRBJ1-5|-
TGTGCCAGCAGCCCAGGGGTAGACAGCTATAGCAATCAGCCCCAGCATTTT
CASSPGVDSYSNQPQHF
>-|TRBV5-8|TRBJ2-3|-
TGTGCCAGCAGCTTGGCGGGAACAGATACGCAGTATTTT
CASSLAGTDTQYF
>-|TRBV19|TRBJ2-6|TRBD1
TGTGCCAGTCATACTGGACAGGGAGGCTCTGGGGCCAACGTCCTGACTTTC
CASHTGQGGSGANVLTF
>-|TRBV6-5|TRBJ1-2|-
TGTGCCAGCAGTTATCTCAAGGGGGGTCCCTATGGCTACACCTTC
CASSYLKGGPYGYTF
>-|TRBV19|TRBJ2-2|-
TGTGCCAGTAGCGCCGGTCGGGGCCCTGGGGAGCTGTTTTTT
CASSAGRGPGELFF
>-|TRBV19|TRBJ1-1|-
TGTGCCAGTAGCATGAACACTGAAGCTTTCTTT
CASSMNTEAFF
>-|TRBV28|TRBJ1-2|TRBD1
TGTGCCAGCAGACAACCGACAGGGGAAATCGGCTATGGCTACACCTTC
CASRQPTGEIGYGYTF
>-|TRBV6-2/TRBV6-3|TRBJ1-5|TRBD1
TGTGCCAGCAGTTGGAATTTACAGGGGGGTCAGCCCCAGCATTTT
CASSWNLQGGQPQHF
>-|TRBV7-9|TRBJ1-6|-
TGTGCCAGCAGTTCTCGGGACGGAAATTCACCCCTCCACTTT
CASSSRDGNSPLHF
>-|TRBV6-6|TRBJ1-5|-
TGTGCCAGCAGTGCGACGACCGGGAATCAGCCCCAGCATTTT
CASSATTGNQPQHF
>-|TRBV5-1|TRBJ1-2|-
TGCGCCAGCAGCCTGAGCGAGGGGGCTAACTATGGCTACACCTTC
CASSLSEGANYGYTF
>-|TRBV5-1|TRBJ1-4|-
TGCGCCAGCAGCTTGGGGGCACTCAGTTCGTCTAATGAAAAACTGTTTTTT
CASSLGALSSSNEKLFF
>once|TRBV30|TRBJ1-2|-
TGTGCCTGGAGTTCGTTGGCCAGGGCAAATAACTATGGCTACACCTTC
CAWSSLARANNYGYTF